This section outlines one T cell receptor beta chain sequence together with its context. This specimen belongs to a study of CD8 T cells in Susac syndrome. Study information: Patients with Susac syndrome had blood drawn and were at that point therapy-naive, on corticosteroids, or on intravenous immunoglobulin alone.

Germline CDR1 MNHEY, CDR2 SVGEGT. V dropped 2 bases and J dropped 5 bases, with 16 bases sitting between them. The CDR3 contains 15 residues. Reverse transcription of roughly 0.45 to 1 ug RNA was carried out with random hexamers. One entry per CDR3 protein, called by TCRdb with MiXCR from the immunoSEQ multiplex PCR reads. The sample has about 83,000 distinct CDR3 sequences; around 96% are singletons. The V call is TRBV6-2 or TRBV6-3, the J call TRBJ2-7; D call uncertain. Sequencing was done on a sample of CD8+ T cells from PBMCs. This receptor was identified in a human donor with Susac syndrome. The CDR3 DNA sequence: TGTGCCAGCAGTTACGCGACCCCAGCCGGAGACGAGCAGTACGTC. As protein: CASSYATPAGDEQYV.